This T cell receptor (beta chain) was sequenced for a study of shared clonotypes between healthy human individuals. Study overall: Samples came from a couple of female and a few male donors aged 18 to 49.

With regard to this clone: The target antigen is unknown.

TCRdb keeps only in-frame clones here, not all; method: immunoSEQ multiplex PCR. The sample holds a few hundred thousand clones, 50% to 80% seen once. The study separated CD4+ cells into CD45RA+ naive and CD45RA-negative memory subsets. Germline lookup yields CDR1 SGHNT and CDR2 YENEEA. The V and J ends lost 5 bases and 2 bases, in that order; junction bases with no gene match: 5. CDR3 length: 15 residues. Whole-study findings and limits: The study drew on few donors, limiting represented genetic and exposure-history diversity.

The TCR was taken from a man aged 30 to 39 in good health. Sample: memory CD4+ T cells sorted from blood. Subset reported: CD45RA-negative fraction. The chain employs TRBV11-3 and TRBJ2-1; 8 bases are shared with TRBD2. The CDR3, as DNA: TGTGCCAGCAGCACGGGGGGGGTAACCTACAATGAGCAGTTCTTC. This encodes CASSTGGVTYNEQFF. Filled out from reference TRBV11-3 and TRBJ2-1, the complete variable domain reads EAGVVQSPRYKIIEKKQPVAFWCNPISGHNTLYWYLQNLGQGPELLIRYENEEAVDDSQLPKDRFSAERLKGVDSTLKIQPAELGDSAVYLCASSTGGVTYNEQFFGPGTRLTVL.